This TCR beta chain was sequenced in a study of OX40 agonist ivuxolimab in advanced cancers. Broadly, across the study: Ivuxolimab, which targeted the costimulatory receptor OX40 (CD134), was an agonistic, fully human IgG2 monoclonal antibody. Intravenous ivuxolimab was administered to patients every 2 weeks at six dose levels: 0.01, 0.1, 0.3, 1.5, 3 and 10 mg/kg. Of the approximately 54 patients in dose escalation, 19 had hepatocellular carcinoma, some 15 had melanoma, 9 had renal cell carcinoma and 9 had head and neck cancer. The dose-escalation cohort was around 83% male with a mean age of about 54 years, ranging from 23 to 79. Patients were allowed to have had prior anti-PD-1, anti-PD-L1 or anti-CTLA-4 therapy, and approximately 41% of the dose-escalation patients had previously received checkpoint inhibitors. Three dose-escalation patients achieved partial responses, one with hepatocellular carcinoma and two with cutaneous melanoma. Peripheral TCRbeta sequencing aimed to test whether ivuxolimab altered TCR sequence diversity and caused clonal T-cell expansion. The monotherapy dose-escalation portion (N = 52 patients) of the phase I ivuxolimab trial is reported in the paper.

CDR3 length: 15 amino acids, cysteine to phenylalanine. The kept DNA is CDR3 alone, 45 bases in frame from the first base. V and J lose 2 bases and 2 bases, and a span of 13 bases separates them. Based on the germline V gene (reference sequence), the CDR1 and CDR2 sequences are GTSNPN and SVGIG. What the study reported, not specific to this receptor: At doses of 0.1 to 3.0 mg/kg, clonal expansion of both CD4+ and CD8+ blood T cells was observed from baseline to week 6. After ivuxolimab, expanded clones were on average more numerous among CD8+ T cells than among CD4+ T cells. Which antigens the clonally expanded peripheral T cells were specific for was not determined. In partial responders in the 0.1-3.0 mg/kg groups, normalized peripheral clonal expansion was found to be among the lowest, especially among CD8+ T cells. Low levels of normalized T-cell clonal expansion were also seen in some nonresponding patients.

The trial excluded patients who had a history of autoimmune disease or who were on systemic immunosuppression. Peripheral blood for TCR sequencing was collected from all dose cohorts at baseline, on cycle 4 day 1, and on cycle 7 day 1. The samples were drawn from a first-in-human, open-label, multicenter phase I dose-escalation trial of ivuxolimab. Adults with locally advanced or metastatic melanoma, renal cell carcinoma, hepatocellular carcinoma or head and neck squamous cell carcinoma were enrolled in the trial. CD4+ and CD8+ T cells were sorted separately from peripheral blood before TCR sequencing. Genomic DNA was extracted from sorted cells for sequencing of the TCRbeta CDR3 region. The immunoSEQ Assay was used for sequencing of TCRbeta CDR3 regions. This immuneACCESS table, as held by TCRdb, lists in-frame sequences with V and J called but not all clones. Of the missing ones, under half trace to an unresolved V gene in checked studies; the others have no known cause. The sample table holds 50,000 to 80,000 clones, of which about 90% were seen once. In total, the top ten clones hold approximately 5.2% of the sample.

Comments on this clone: Its antigen has not been determined. No much larger clonotype is one base removed from it; base qualities were not supplied.

The sequence joins TRBV30 to TRBJ1-5; a tentative D match to TRBD1 spans 5 bases. The source was CD4+ or CD8+ T cells sorted from blood, collected in a trial of the OX40 agonist ivuxolimab. The clonotype originates from an adult with an advanced solid tumor such as melanoma, head and neck, liver or kidney cancer. The CDR3 has the sequence CAWSSGGTGNQPQHF. Here is the DNA: TGTGCCTGGAGTAGTGGGGGTACGGGCAATCAGCCCCAGCATTTT.